These 23 T cell receptor beta chains share one sample of origin, sequenced in a study of shared clonotypes between healthy human individuals. Naive-designated CD8 cells lacked CD45RO, were positively enriched for CCR7, and omitted terminally differentiated effector memory CD45RA+ cells. The method was immunoSEQ multiplex PCR; TCRdb's version includes in-frame clones alone and lacks a portion of them. The sample holds just over 2,000,000 clones; about 94% are singletons and the top ten take about 1.1%. Sequencing was performed on naive CD8+ T cells sorted from blood. These receptors all come from a man in his late teens or twenties in good health.

The chain is built from TRBV27 and TRBJ2-1; D is unclear. The CDR3 runs to 16 residues. Trimming stripped 1 base from V and 3 bases from J, with 13 bases between. The germline gives CDR1 MNHEY, CDR2 SMNVEV (reference sequence). The CDR3 protein is CASSLLGGFNYNEQFF. Written as DNA, the CDR3 is TGTGCCAGCAGTTTATTGGGTGGATTCAACTACAATGAGCAGTTCTTC.

This clone was picked up one time. Other DNA sequences in this specimen translate into the identical CDR3. The CDR3 loop reads CASSANSYEQYF. The DNA of the CDR3 is TGTGCCAGCAGTGCCAACAGCTACGAGCAGTACTTC. The V call is TRBV27, the J call TRBJ2-7; D call uncertain. This CDR3 has 12 amino acids. Trimming removed 5 bases from V and 3 bases from J, with 8 bases in between. Germline loops: CDR1 MNHEY, CDR2 SMNVEV (reference sequence).

This clone is a singleton in its sample. Here the CDR3 DNA reads TGTGCCAGCAGCGGGGGGACTAGCGGCCCCTACGAGCAGTACTTC. Protein product: CASSGGTSGPYEQYF. V and J are TRBV9 and TRBJ2-7; TRBD2 matches 11 bases. This CDR3 region has 15 residues. J gave up 2 bases and V 3 bases, and 4 bases lay outside the gene matches. Germline CDR1 SGDLS, CDR2 YYNGEE.

The gene calls are TRBV7-9 and TRBJ2-7, with D perhaps being TRBD1 or TRBD2 (6 bases each). The CDR3 spans 15 residues. The ends were cut back, 0 bases at V and 5 bases at J, with 14 bases in the middle. Germline lookup yields CDR1 SEHNR and CDR2 FQNEAQ (reference sequence). As DNA, the CDR3 is TGTGCCAGCAGCTTAGCGTGGGGGGCGCCAGACGAGCAGTACTTC. The encoded protein is CASSLAWGAPDEQYF.

The chain has TRBV7-6 and TRBJ2-5, with TRBD2 identical over 8 bases. This CDR3 has 16 residues. Germline CDR1 SGHVS, CDR2 FNYEAQ. Germline trimming cut 1 base from V and 2 bases from J; bases unmatched to any gene: 6. This chain's CDR3 is CASSLGAGGGQETQYF. CDR3 nucleotides: TGTGCCAGCAGCTTAGGTGCGGGCGGGGGGCAAGAGACCCAGTACTTC.

This rearrangement joins TRBV30 to TRBJ1-3; D uncertain. Trimming left V 3 bases short and J 4 bases short, with 19 bases between. This CDR3 is 16 amino acids long. Germline values: CDR1 GTSNPN, CDR2 SVGIG (reference sequence). The CDR3 sequence: CAWSSDREIIGNTIYF. The CDR3 nucleotides read TGTGCCTGGAGCAGCGACCGGGAAATAATAGGAAACACCATATATTTT.

This clone was counted between two and nine times. The chain carries TRBV9 and TRBJ2-7, with TRBD2 identical over 14 bases. The germline V gene encodes CDR1 SGDLS and CDR2 YYNGEE. V gave up 0 bases and J gave up 6 bases; unmatched junction bases: 2. The CDR3 covers 15 residues. As DNA, the CDR3 is TGTGCCAGCAGCGTAGAGGGACTAGCGGGAGCCGAGCAGTACTTC. This encodes CASSVEGLAGAEQYF. Together with reference TRBV9 and TRBJ2-7, the CDR3 gives the full variable domain: DSGVTQTPKHLITATGQRVTLRCSPRSGDLSVYWYQQSLDQGLQFLIQYYNGEERAKGNILERFSAQQFPDLHSELNLSSLELGDSALYFCASSVEGLAGAEQYFGPGTRLTVT.

The CDR3 nucleotides are TGCGCCAGCAGCTTGGAAGGGACAGGGGGCGCGGGTGGCTACACCTTC. This gives the protein CASSLEGTGGAGGYTF. The chain employs TRBV5-1 and TRBJ1-2; 12 bases fit TRBD1. CDR3 length: 16 residues. CDR1 SGHRS and CDR2 YFSETQ come from the germline V gene. Losses at the gene ends were 0 bases for V and 7 bases for J; bases not matched to a gene: 7.

This chain uses TRBV5-6 with TRBJ2-3, with unresolved D. CDR1 SGHDT and CDR2 YYEEEE come from the germline V gene. The CDR3 covers 11 residues. Trimming took off 0 bases at V and 9 bases at J, with 5 bases between the two ends. The CDR3 spells CASSLAFTQYF. DNA for the CDR3: TGTGCCAGCAGCTTGGCCTTCACGCAGTATTTT.

The chain employs TRBV28 and TRBJ1-2; TRBD1 aligns across 9 bases. V was clipped by 2 bases and J by 2 bases; unmatched bases: 3. This CDR3 contains 15 residues. Germline V gene lookup returns CDR1 MDHEN and CDR2 SYDVKM. The CDR3 sequence: CASSLDRGINYGYTF. The CDR3 DNA is TGTGCCAGCAGTTTAGACAGGGGGATCAACTATGGCTACACCTTC.

V gene TRBV6-6 combines with J gene TRBJ1-5, with D unresolved. Germline V gives CDR1 MNHNY, CDR2 SVGAGI (reference sequence). The CDR3 covers 15 residues. V gave up 2 bases and J gave up 4 bases, with 12 bases separating them. CDR3 DNA sequence: TGTGCCAGCAGTTACGGAGGTTTGGGGAATCAGCCCCAGCATTTT. It codes for CASSYGGLGNQPQHF.

This clone was seen once. The rearrangement uses TRBV19 and TRBJ2-2, with 8 bases aligning to TRBD2. Per germline, CDR1 LNHDA and CDR2 SQIVND (reference sequence). V lost 7 bases and J lost 6; bases outside the gene matches: 7. The CDR3 runs to 14 residues. In DNA form, the CDR3 reads TGTGCCAGTAACAGCGGGAGTCGGGCCGGGGAGCTGTTTTTT. Its protein is CASNSGSRAGELFF.

This clone was recorded once. The chain links TRBV18 to TRBJ2-7, with TRBD2 identical over 14 bases. Per germline, CDR1 KGHSH and CDR2 LQKENI. The trim removed 7 bases at V and 6 bases at J, leaving 23 bases unmatched. This CDR3 is 20 amino acids long. This CDR3 is CASFTRVTSGGAATAGEQYF. The CDR3 DNA is TGTGCCAGCTTCACCCGGGTGACTAGCGGGGGGGCCGCTACCGCAGGCGAGCAGTACTTC.

This sequence joins TRBV4-1 and TRBJ2-7; D perhaps matches TRBD2 (6 bases). This CDR3 region has 15 residues. Germline assignment: CDR1 MGHRA and CDR2 YSYEKL. The ends were cut back, 2 bases at V and 2 bases at J, with 13 bases in the middle. The CDR3 here is CASSQQTAGTYEQYF. In nucleotides, the CDR3 is TGCGCCAGCAGCCAACAAACAGCGGGCACCTACGAGCAGTACTTC.

V gene TRBV5-1 combines with J gene TRBJ2-7; D may match TRBD1 or TRBD2 (5 bases each). V was clipped by 4 bases and J by 1 base, with 15 bases between them. Germline V gene data show CDR1 as SGHRS and CDR2 as YFSETQ. CDR3 size: 15 residues. CDR3 nucleotide sequence: TGCGCCAGCAGCCCCCTTGGGGACCCGTCCTACGAGCAGTACTTC. This gives the protein CASSPLGDPSYEQYF.

The J gene is TRBJ2-7, the V gene TRBV6-1, with D possibly TRBD2 on 5 matching bases. V dropped 4 bases and J dropped 0 bases, with 16 bases sitting between them. The CDR3 totals 16 residues. Germline CDR1 MNHNS, CDR2 SASEGT. CDR3 sequence reads: CASSADFYGSSYEQYF. The CDR3 region has the DNA TGTGCCAGCAGTGCGGACTTCTACGGCTCCTCCTACGAGCAGTACTTC.

This clone was detected only once. This rearrangement joins TRBV7-9 to TRBJ1-3; perhaps TRBD1 as D (5 bases). Trimming left V 4 bases short and J 8 bases short, with 18 bases between. The germline V gene has CDR1 SEHNR and CDR2 FQNEAQ (reference sequence). This CDR3 has 15 amino acids. As DNA, the CDR3 is TGTGCCAGCAGCTATTCCCCGGAAGGGGAGGACACCATATATTTT. This codes for CASSYSPEGEDTIYF.

About this clone: The same CDR3 arises from other DNA sequences in this sample as well. The V gene is TRBV4-3, the J gene TRBJ2-7, with TRBD1 matching over 8 bases. V lost 1 base and J lost 4; bases outside the gene matches: 3. The germline CDR1 and CDR2 sequences are LGHNA and YSLEER. The CDR3 covers 14 residues. The CDR3 here is CASSQGQGAYEQYF. CDR3 sequence (DNA): TGCGCCAGCAGCCAAGGGCAGGGGGCTTACGAGCAGTACTTC.

Notes on this clone: The sample has other DNA sequences that encode this CDR3 too. The chain couples TRBV5-1 to TRBJ2-1; D remains ambiguous. CDR3 length equals 15 residues. Per germline, CDR1 SGHRS and CDR2 YFSETQ. The V end lost 0 bases, the J end lost 0 bases, and 7 bases lay between the germline ends. The DNA for the CDR3 is TGCGCCAGCAGCTTGGCCGGAAGCTCCTACAATGAGCAGTTCTTC. Its protein is CASSLAGSSYNEQFF.

V usage is TRBV11-2 and J usage is TRBJ1-2; the D gene is possibly TRBD1 (5 bases). Germline V gives CDR1 SGHAT, CDR2 FQNNGV. The CDR3 spans 13 residues. V was trimmed by 1 base and J by 7 bases, leaving 10 bases between them. The CDR3 reads CASSLVLGRGYTF. The CDR3 DNA is TGTGCCAGCAGCTTAGTATTGGGGCGTGGCTACACCTTC.

V is TRBV19 and J is TRBJ2-7; a weak D match, TRBD1 (5 bases). Germline CDR1 and CDR2: LNHDA and SQIVND (reference sequence). Deletions cut 5 bases from V and 0 bases from J, with 8 bases between. The CDR3 sequence is 13 residues long. CDR3 in DNA: TGTGCCAGTAGTCTCGGACACTCCTACGAGCAGTACTTC. Its protein product is CASSLGHSYEQYF.

The chain recombines TRBV11-1 with TRBJ2-1, with a weak D call TRBD2 (7 bases). From germline, CDR1 is SGHAT and CDR2 FQDESV (reference sequence). The V end lost 4 bases, the J end lost 10 bases, and 14 bases lay between the germline ends. This CDR3 contains 13 residues. The CDR3 DNA sequence: TGTGCCAGCAGCTATCTACAGGGAGGGGAGCAGTTCTTC. This encodes CASSYLQGGEQFF.

The chain employs TRBV11-1 and TRBJ2-7; TRBD1 aligns across 8 bases. V trimming: 1 base; J trimming: 4 bases; junction bases outside the gene matches: 3. This CDR3 is 14 amino acids long. Germline lookup yields CDR1 SGHAT and CDR2 FQDESV (reference sequence). CDR3 bases: TGTGCCAGCAGCTTAGAGACAGGGGAATACGAGCAGTACTTC. Its protein product is CASSLETGEYEQYF.